The 2 T cell receptor beta chains given below trace back to one sample, sequenced in a study of blood T cell repertoires in COVID-19. The table came from immunoSEQ multiplex PCR; TCRdb's copy has only in-frame clones and leaves some out. The sample includes about 290,000 clones, about 89% of them seen just once. The material sequenced was PBMCs or T cells enriched from blood (not recorded which). These receptors originate from a woman in her thirties or forties who had recovered from COVID-19.

The chain is built from TRBV29-1 and TRBJ1-1; possible D gene TRBD1, 5 bases. V was pared by 3 bases and J by 6 bases, with 14 bases between. The germline gives CDR1 SQVTM, CDR2 ANQGSEA. The CDR3 is 13 amino acids. The CDR3 is CSVDALGVAEAFF. The CDR3 DNA follows: TGCAGCGTTGATGCATTAGGGGTCGCTGAAGCTTTCTTT.

V gene TRBV3-1 (or the pseudogene TRBV3-2) combines with J gene TRBJ1-4; 9 bases are a match to TRBD1. The CDR3 totals 14 residues. CDR1 is LGHDT, CDR2 YNNKEL, per germline (reference sequence). Trimming at V came to 2 bases and at J to 12 bases, leaving 7 bases not matched to a gene. The CDR3 DNA sequence: TGTGCCAGCAGCCAAAGGGTGACAGGGGGTCAACTGTTTTTT. Translation: CASSQRVTGGQLFF.